This T cell receptor beta chain came from a study of OX40 agonist ivuxolimab in advanced cancers. Looking at the study overall: Aged roughly 23 to 80 with a mean of approximately 60 years, they were 82.7% male. The study's findings and limits: Relative to CD4+ cells, CD8+ T cells on average had more expanded clones.

The method was immunoSEQ multiplex PCR; TCRdb's version includes in-frame clones alone and lacks a portion of them. Of tens of thousands of clones listed, approximately 90% were seen once; the top ten hold 0.95% to 1.5%. If patients had autoimmune disease history or systemic immunosuppression, they were excluded. Baseline was the first blood sampling point, followed by cycle 4 day 1 and cycle 7 day 1. A word on this clone: Its matching antigen is unknown.

J was trimmed by 7 bases and V by 3 bases; bases with no gene match: 6. This CDR3 has 15 amino acids. Germline CDR1 SGHTS, CDR2 YDEGEE. The J gene is TRBJ1-6, the V gene TRBV5-8, with 8 bases that match TRBD1. The material was CD4+ or CD8+ T cells sorted from blood, obtained in a trial of the OX40 agonist ivuxolimab. This sequence was found in an adult with an advanced solid tumor such as melanoma, head and neck, liver or kidney cancer. The CDR3 reads CASSWTGYRNSPLHF. The CDR3 nucleotides are TGTGCCAGCAGCTGGACAGGGTATCGGAATTCACCCCTCCACTTT.